This is a list of T cell receptor beta chains from one sample in a study of radiotherapy plus CTLA-4 blockade in lung cancer. Clones were read by immunoSEQ multiplex PCR, and TCRdb kept only the in-frame ones, dropping some. The sample records some 110,000 clones, approximately 90% being singletons. The input for sequencing was peripheral blood, taken from a patient treated with radiotherapy plus ipilimumab. All receptors derive from a human donor with non-small cell lung cancer that progressed on radiotherapy plus ipilimumab. Each CDR3 is given with its conserved first and last residue. The order of the fields is clone size, V gene, J gene, D gene, CDR3 protein, CDR3 DNA. D genes are given only for firm matches. For some rows the clone size is stated as once, few or many, or as a class when expanded; others skip it.

-	TRBV5-1	TRBJ2-1	-	CASSPSPGNNEQFF	TGCGCCAGCAGCCCGTCGCCAGGAAACAATGAGCAGTTCTTC
-	TRBV5-6	TRBJ2-5	TRBD1	CASSWGPTGGGKETQYF	TGTGCCAGCAGCTGGGGACCGACAGGGGGCGGGAAAGAGACCCAGTACTTC
-	TRBV2	TRBJ1-4	-	CASRLVDSVAEKLFF	TGTGCCAGCAGGCTGGTTGACAGCGTTGCGGAAAAACTGTTTTTT
-	TRBV30	TRBJ1-5	-	CAWSPAGSIHQPQHF	TGTGCCTGGAGTCCCGCCGGCTCGATCCACCAGCCCCAGCATTTT
once	TRBV11-2	TRBJ1-1	TRBD1	CASSLDRGGTEAFF	TGTGCCAGCAGCTTGGACAGGGGTGGCACTGAAGCTTTCTTT
-	TRBV5-1	TRBJ1-4	TRBD1	CASRNRGLGTNEKLFF	TGCGCCAGCCGGAATAGGGGGCTTGGAACTAATGAAAAACTGTTTTTT
-	TRBV5-1	TRBJ2-7	-	CASSRGQGQQYF	TGCGCCAGCAGCCGGGGCCAGGGCCAGCAGTACTTC
-	TRBV5-1	TRBJ1-1	-	CASSLQGRDTEAFF	TGCGCCAGCAGCCTCCAGGGCAGGGACACTGAAGCTTTCTTT
-	TRBV7-2	TRBJ2-3	TRBD2	CASSLGLAADTQYF	TGTGCCAGCAGCTTAGGACTAGCAGCGGATACGCAGTATTTT
-	TRBV9	TRBJ1-2	-	CASSAGGGQIYGYTF	TGTGCCAGCAGCGCGGGGGGAGGGCAAATCTATGGCTACACCTTC
-	TRBV19	TRBJ2-1	-	CASSIARGPRDEQFF	TGTGCCAGTAGTATAGCCAGGGGCCCCAGGGATGAGCAGTTCTTC
-	TRBV5-1	TRBJ2-1	-	CASSLGRITPSSYNEQFF	TGCGCCAGCAGCTTGGGACGGATTACCCCAAGCTCCTACAATGAGCAGTTCTTC
-	TRBV21-1	TRBJ2-5	-	CASSKVVFSLQANQETQYF	TGTGCCAGCAGCAAAGTAGTCTTTTCGCTACAGGCAAACCAAGAGACCCAGTACTTC
-	TRBV11-3	TRBJ2-7	-	CASSLDLGVPIF	TGTGCCAGCAGCTTAGATCTGGGGGTCCCTATCTTC
-	TRBV20-1	TRBJ1-2	-	CSATRVSGYTF	TGCAGTGCTACACGCGTTTCTGGCTACACCTTC
-	TRBV19	TRBJ2-7	-	CASSIALMSNIPYEQYF	TGTGCCAGTAGTATAGCGCTGATGTCAAACATACCCTACGAGCAGTACTTC
-	TRBV4-1	TRBJ2-2	-	CASSQGAGGELFF	TGCGCCAGCAGCCAAGGGGCGGGCGGGGAGCTGTTTTTT
-	TRBV5-6	TRBJ2-7	-	CASSSGSGSKGGEQYF	TGTGCCAGCAGCTCGGGATCCGGGTCCAAGGGGGGCGAGCAGTACTTC
-	TRBV18	TRBJ2-1	-	CASSPVAGSYNEQFF	TGTGCCAGCTCACCAGTTGCGGGATCCTACAATGAGCAGTTCTTC
few	TRBV25-1	TRBJ2-5	-	CASSPVRGDRETQYF	TGTGCCAGCAGTCCCGTCCGGGGGGACAGGGAGACCCAGTACTTC
once	TRBV5-1	TRBJ1-2	-	CASSPRFGQGLGYTF	TGCGCCAGCAGCCCCCGATTTGGGCAGGGCCTCGGCTACACCTTC
-	TRBV19	TRBJ1-2	-	CASSIRAGVTNYGYTF	TGTGCCAGTAGTATTCGGGCAGGAGTCACTAACTATGGCTACACCTTC
-	TRBV4-2	TRBJ1-2	-	CASSHVSDSNYGYTF	TGTGCCAGCAGCCATGTTTCAGACTCGAACTATGGCTACACCTTC
once	TRBV29-1	TRBJ2-1	TRBD2	CSVRTSGSSEQFF	TGCAGCGTCAGGACTAGCGGGAGTTCTGAGCAGTTCTTC
-	TRBV6-5	TRBJ1-5	-	CASSYSIRQPQHF	TGTGCCAGCAGTTACTCGATACGTCAGCCCCAGCATTTT
-	TRBV9	TRBJ1-5	-	CASSVGMDMNQPQHF	TGTGCCAGCAGCGTAGGAATGGATATGAATCAGCCCCAGCATTTT
-	TRBV30	TRBJ1-2	-	CAWSQGLNYGYTF	TGTGCCTGGAGCCAGGGCCTTAACTATGGCTACACCTTC
-	TRBV6-4	TRBJ2-7	-	CASSPLEQEGEQYF	TGTGCCAGCAGTCCTCTAGAACAGGAAGGCGAGCAGTACTTC
-	TRBV30	TRBJ1-2	TRBD1	CAWSRPGTGGFGYTF	TGTGCCTGGAGCCGACCCGGGACAGGGGGCTTTGGCTACACCTTC
-	TRBV2	TRBJ2-1	-	CASSEAQGSNEQFF	TGTGCCAGCAGTGAAGCGCAGGGTTCAAATGAGCAGTTCTTC
once	TRBV19	TRBJ2-3	-	CASSTTTYTQYF	TGTGCCAGTAGTACGACTACTTATACGCAGTATTTT
-	TRBV4-2	TRBJ2-7	TRBD2	CASSPTIDSGRDPYEQYF	TGTGCCAGCAGCCCAACGATTGACAGCGGGAGAGACCCCTACGAGCAGTACTTC
-	TRBV19	TRBJ2-4	-	CASSFPLAKNIQYF	TGTGCCAGTAGTTTCCCCCTAGCCAAAAACATTCAGTACTTC
-	TRBV7-2	TRBJ2-1	-	CASSLAGGVNEQFF	TGTGCCAGCAGCTTAGCGGGTGGGGTGAATGAGCAGTTCTTC
-	TRBV9	TRBJ2-3	TRBD1	CASSLLQGNTQYF	TGTGCCAGCAGTCTGTTACAGGGGAATACGCAGTATTTT
-	TRBV5-1	TRBJ1-1	-	CASSDTGMTFF	TGCGCCAGCAGTGATACAGGGATGACTTTCTTT